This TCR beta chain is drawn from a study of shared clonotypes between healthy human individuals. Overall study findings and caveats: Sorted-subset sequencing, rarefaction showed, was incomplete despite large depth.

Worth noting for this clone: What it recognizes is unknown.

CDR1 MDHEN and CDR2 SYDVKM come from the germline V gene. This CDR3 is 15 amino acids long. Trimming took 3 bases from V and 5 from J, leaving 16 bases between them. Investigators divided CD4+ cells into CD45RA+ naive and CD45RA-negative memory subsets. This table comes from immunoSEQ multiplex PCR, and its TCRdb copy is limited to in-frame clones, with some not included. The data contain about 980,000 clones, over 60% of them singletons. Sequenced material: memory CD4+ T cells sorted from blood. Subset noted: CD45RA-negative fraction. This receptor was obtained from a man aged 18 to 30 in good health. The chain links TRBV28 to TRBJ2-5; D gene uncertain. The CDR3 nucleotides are TGTGCCAGCAGTTTGTTAGATGGCAAACAGGAGACCCAGTACTTC. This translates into CASSLLDGKQETQYF.